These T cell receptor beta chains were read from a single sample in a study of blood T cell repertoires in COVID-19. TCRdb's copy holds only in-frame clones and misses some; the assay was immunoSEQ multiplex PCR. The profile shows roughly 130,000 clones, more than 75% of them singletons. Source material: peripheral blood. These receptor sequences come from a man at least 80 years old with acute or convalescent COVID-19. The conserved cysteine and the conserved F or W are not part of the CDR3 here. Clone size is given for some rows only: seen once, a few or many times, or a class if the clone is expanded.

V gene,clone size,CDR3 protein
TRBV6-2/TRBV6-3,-,ASSTSGGTIKREQY
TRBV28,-,ASNERRRGNEQF
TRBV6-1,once,ASSELGGYQPQH
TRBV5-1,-,ASSRTPSNTGELF
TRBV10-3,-,AIKSSSGEETQY
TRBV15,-,ATSRERQNTEAF
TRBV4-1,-,ASSQDAGQSLNSGANVLT
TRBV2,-,ATYRDRGNEKLF
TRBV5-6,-,ASSLTRLRNTEAF
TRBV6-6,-,ANFTGVLRETQY
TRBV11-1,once,ASSHLAGGPYNEQF